This is a list of T cell receptor beta chains from one sample in a study of T cell changes during pregnancy in multiple sclerosis. TCRdb's copy holds only in-frame clones and misses some; the assay was immunoSEQ multiplex PCR. The repertoire consists of over 90,000 clones, with less than 95% occurring once and the leading ten covering 0.7% to 0.9%. The sequencing here drew on peripheral blood, taken in the second trimester of pregnancy. The receptors were gathered from a female donor in good health, enrolled as a control in a pregnancy study. Each CDR3 is given with its conserved first and last residue. D genes are given only for firm matches. Only part of the rows carry a size: once, few, many, or a class if the clone is expanded.

v_call	cdr3_length	j_call	clone_size	d_call	cdr3_nt	cdr3_aa
TRBV7-2	14	TRBJ1-1	.	.	TGTGCCAGCGCGAGGGGGAGTCGGAACACTGAAGCTTTCTTT	CASARGSRNTEAFF
TRBV6-1	12	TRBJ1-2	.	.	TGTGCCAGCAGTGAGACAGGCTATGGCTACACCTTC	CASSETGYGYTF
TRBV9	16	TRBJ2-2	.	TRBD2	TGTGCCAGCACCCTCTCCGCCGGGACTACCACCGGGGAGCTGTTTTTT	CASTLSAGTTTGELFF
TRBV7-9	16	TRBJ2-1	.	TRBD2	TGTGCCAGCAGCCCCCCGAGCGGGAGCTCCTACAATGAGCAGTTCTTC	CASSPPSGSSYNEQFF
TRBV11-3	17	TRBJ2-2	.	TRBD2	TGTGCCAGCAGCTCGCCCCTAGCGGGAGGTACCACCGGGGAGCTGTTTTTT	CASSSPLAGGTTGELFF
TRBV30	15	TRBJ2-1	.	TRBD2	TGTGCCTGGAGTAATGGACTAGCGGGCTACAATGAGCAGTTCTTC	CAWSNGLAGYNEQFF
TRBV5-1	14	TRBJ1-1	.	TRBD1	TGCGCCAGCAGCTTGGGGGACAGGGCCACTGAAGCTTTCTTT	CASSLGDRATEAFF
TRBV28	13	TRBJ2-5	.	TRBD1	TGTGCCAGCTACAGGGGCCCCCAAGAGACCCAGTACTTC	CASYRGPQETQYF
TRBV6-5	13	TRBJ2-1	.	.	TGTGCCAGCAGAAAGACTAGTTTCCATGAGCAGTTCTTC	CASRKTSFHEQFF
TRBV7-2	16	TRBJ2-7	.	TRBD1	TGTGCCAGCAGCAAACCAGGAGGTGGGACAGCGAATGAGCAGTACTTC	CASSKPGGGTANEQYF
TRBV5-1	15	TRBJ1-1	.	TRBD1	TGCGCCAGCAGCTTAGGGACAGGGAGGGACACTGAAGCTTTCTTT	CASSLGTGRDTEAFF
TRBV5-1	16	TRBJ2-1	.	TRBD2	TGCGCCAGCAGCGAAACGACTAGCGGGGTCTACAATGAGCAGTTCTTC	CASSETTSGVYNEQFF
TRBV6-6	13	TRBJ2-7	.	TRBD1	TGTGCCAGCAGAACTAACAGGGGAAGCGAGCAGTACTTC	CASRTNRGSEQYF
TRBV11-2	15	TRBJ2-7	.	TRBD2	TGTGCCAGCAGCCGGTCGGCGGGAGGGCCTTCCGAGCAGTACTTC	CASSRSAGGPSEQYF
TRBV10-2	13	TRBJ1-1	.	.	TGCGCCAGCAGTGAGTCGAGGAACACTGAAGCTTTCTTT	CASSESRNTEAFF
TRBV27	14	TRBJ1-2	.	.	TGTGCCAGCAGTCATACAGGGAGGGGTGGTGGCTACACCTTC	CASSHTGRGGGYTF
TRBV6-5	14	TRBJ2-6	.	.	TGTGCCAGCCTTCCAGTCTCTGGGGCCAACGTCCTGACTTTC	CASLPVSGANVLTF
TRBV5-1	16	TRBJ1-6	.	TRBD1	TGCGCCAGCACCACCTCTGGGACAGGGGATGATTCACCCCTCCACTTT	CASTTSGTGDDSPLHF
TRBV7-8	12	TRBJ2-3	.	.	TGTGCCAGCAGCCCGTCGGGGGATACGCAGTATTTT	CASSPSGDTQYF
TRBV9	16	TRBJ2-1	.	TRBD1	TGTGCCAGCAGCGTGTCCGGGACAGGGGGTTTTAATGAGCAGTTCTTC	CASSVSGTGGFNEQFF
TRBV15	11	TRBJ2-7	.	.	TGTGCCGTGGGCCGGGGATTCGAGCAGTACTTC	CAVGRGFEQYF
TRBV2	15	TRBJ1-1	.	.	TGTGCCAGCAGTGCGTACGGGACACCGAACACTGAAGCTTTCTTT	CASSAYGTPNTEAFF
TRBV4-3	15	TRBJ2-3	.	.	TGCGCCAGCAGCCCCACGCAGGGTCTCACAGATACGCAGTATTTT	CASSPTQGLTDTQYF
TRBV6-6	16	TRBJ1-6	.	TRBD1	TGTGCCAGCAGTTCCGGGACAGGGGATCTTAATTCACCCCTCCACTTT	CASSSGTGDLNSPLHF
TRBV15	16	TRBJ2-7	.	TRBD1	TGTGCCACCAGCAGGGTTTGGGACAGACCATCCTACGAGCAGTACTTC	CATSRVWDRPSYEQYF
TRBV7-2	13	TRBJ1-4	once	TRBD1	TGTGCCAGCGAAAAGACAGGGAGTGAAAAACTGTTTTTT	CASEKTGSEKLFF
TRBV10-2	15	TRBJ1-2	.	TRBD1	TGCGCCAGCAGTGCCGGACAGGGTCGGATGTATGGCTACACCTTC	CASSAGQGRMYGYTF
TRBV18	16	TRBJ2-3	once	.	TGTGCCAGCTCACCTGAAGGGGTGGGTGGCACAGATACGCAGTATTTT	CASSPEGVGGTDTQYF
TRBV1	14	TRBJ2-4	.	.	TGCACCAGCAGCCAAGAAAGAGTGAAAAACATTCAGTACTTC	CTSSQERVKNIQYF
TRBV28	13	TRBJ2-7	.	.	TGTGCCAGCACCTCAGGTCTCGCCTACGAGCAGTACTTC	CASTSGLAYEQYF
TRBV7-9	15	TRBJ1-1	once	.	TGTGCCAGCAGCTTAGTTATGTCTCCGAACACTGAAGCTTTCTTT	CASSLVMSPNTEAFF
TRBV7-8	15	TRBJ1-6	.	.	TGTGCCAGCAGCTCCGCCGGGACAAAAAATTCACCCCTCCACTTT	CASSSAGTKNSPLHF
TRBV6-5	15	TRBJ1-2	.	TRBD1	TGTGCCAGCGCCGGGACAGGGGGTGTGCCGGGAGGCTACACCTTC	CASAGTGGVPGGYTF
TRBV14	14	TRBJ2-7	.	TRBD2	TGTGCCAGCAGCCCCACTAGCGTGGGGTACGAGCAGTACTTC	CASSPTSVGYEQYF
TRBV2	13	TRBJ1-1	.	TRBD1	TGTGCCAGCAAAGGACAGGGAGGGACTGAAGCTTTCTTT	CASKGQGGTEAFF
TRBV27	13	TRBJ2-1	once	TRBD1	TGTGCCAGCAGTTACAGGGGCGGCAATGAGCAGTTCTTC	CASSYRGGNEQFF
TRBV7-8	17	TRBJ2-1	.	TRBD2	TGTGCCAGCAGCCCCTCGACTAGCGGGAGATATTACAATGAGCAGTTCTTC	CASSPSTSGRYYNEQFF